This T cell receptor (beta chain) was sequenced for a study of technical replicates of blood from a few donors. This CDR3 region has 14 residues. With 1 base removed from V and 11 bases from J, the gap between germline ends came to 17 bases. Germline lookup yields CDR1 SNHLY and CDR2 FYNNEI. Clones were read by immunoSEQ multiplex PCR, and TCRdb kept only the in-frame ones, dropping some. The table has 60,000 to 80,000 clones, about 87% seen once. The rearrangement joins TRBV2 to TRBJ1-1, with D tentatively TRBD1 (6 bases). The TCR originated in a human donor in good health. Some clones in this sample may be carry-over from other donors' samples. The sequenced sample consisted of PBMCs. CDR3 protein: CASSEEARGRGAFF. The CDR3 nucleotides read TGTGCCAGCAGTGAAGAGGCTAGGGGCAGGGGCGCTTTCTTT.